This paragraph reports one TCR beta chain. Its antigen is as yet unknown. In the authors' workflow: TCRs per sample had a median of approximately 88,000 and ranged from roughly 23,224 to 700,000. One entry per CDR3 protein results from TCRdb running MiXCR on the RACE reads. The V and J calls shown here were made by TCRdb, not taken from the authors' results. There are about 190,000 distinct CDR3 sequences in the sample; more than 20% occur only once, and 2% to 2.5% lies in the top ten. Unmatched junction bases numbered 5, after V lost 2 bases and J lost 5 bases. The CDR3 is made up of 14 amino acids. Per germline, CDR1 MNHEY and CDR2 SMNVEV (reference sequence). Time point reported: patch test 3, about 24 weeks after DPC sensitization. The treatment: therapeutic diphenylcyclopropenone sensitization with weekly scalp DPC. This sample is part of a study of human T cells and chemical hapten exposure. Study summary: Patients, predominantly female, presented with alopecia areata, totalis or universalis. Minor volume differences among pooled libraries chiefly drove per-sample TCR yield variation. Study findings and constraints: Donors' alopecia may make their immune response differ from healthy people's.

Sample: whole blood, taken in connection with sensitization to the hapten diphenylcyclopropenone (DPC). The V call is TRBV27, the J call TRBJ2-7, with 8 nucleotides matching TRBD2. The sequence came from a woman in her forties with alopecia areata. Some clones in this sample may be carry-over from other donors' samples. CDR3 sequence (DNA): TGTGCCAGCAGTTTAAATAGCGGGACCCACGAGCAGTACTTC. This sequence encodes CASSLNSGTHEQYF.